This T cell receptor beta chain was profiled in a study of blood T cell repertoires in COVID-19. On the study more broadly: The United States, Italy and Spain provided the acute and convalescent COVID-19 samples. PBMCs, B-cell-depleted T cells, or T cells provided the cDNA or gDNA that made up the material.

The CDR3 totals 14 residues. CDR1 KGHSH and CDR2 LQKENI come from the germline V gene. J was trimmed by 5 bases and V by 3 bases; bases with no gene match: 6. In the authors' methods: Reference gene primer amplification gave nucleated cell count estimates. Using immunoSEQ multiplex PCR, the repertoire was profiled, and TCRdb retains in-frame clones only, with some absent. That table supplies the V and J calls and clone size; D and trimming were determined from the DNA. The sample contains some 70,000 clones, more than 65% of which appear only once. The sample consisted of peripheral blood. The source is a woman between 55 and 75 years old with acute or convalescent COVID-19. This chain uses TRBV18 with TRBJ2-7, with 8 positions matching TRBD1. The CDR3 loop is CASSPRQGKHEQYF. The CDR3 region has the DNA TGTGCCAGCTCACCCCGACAGGGGAAGCACGAGCAGTACTTC.